One and the same sample provided the 27 T cell receptor beta chains below, sequenced in a study of T cell repertoires in cytomegalovirus infection. Each CDR3 protein gets one entry after TCRdb re-called the reads with MiXCR. The sample yields around 750,000 distinct CDR3 sequences, around a third seen once. These receptors have no known antigen. The sequences come from cultured CD8+ T cells from PBMCs, collected from culture after CMV antigen stimulation. The receptors were gathered from a human donor in good health (CMV status not recorded). Some clones in this sample may be carry-over from other donors' samples.

The rearrangement uses TRBV28 and TRBJ1-5; D is possibly TRBD1 (5 bases). CDR1 and CDR2 (germline): MDHEN, SYDVKM. The CDR3 sequence is 15 residues long. Trimming removed 7 bases at V and 0 bases at J, with 13 bases between. CDR3 amino acids: CASTEEGYSNQPQHF. The CDR3 DNA reads as TGTGCCAGCACGGAGGAGGGGTATAGCAATCAGCCCCAGCATTTT.

This clonotype showed up just a few times. As DNA, the CDR3 is TGTGCCAGCAGTCCACTGGACAGCGAGAGTTTCTTT. Protein: CASSPLDSESFF. The chain has TRBV6-2 or TRBV6-3 and TRBJ1-1; a weak D match, TRBD1 (6 bases). The CDR3 runs 12 residues. V was cut by 5 bases and J by 13 bases, with 17 bases left in between. Germline-derived CDR1 and CDR2 are MNHEY and SVGEGT.

This clonotype was counted between two and nine times. This sequence joins TRBV12-3 or TRBV12-4 and TRBJ2-7, with 10 bases lining up with TRBD2. This CDR3 has 16 residues. V was clipped by 4 bases and J by 5 bases; unmatched bases: 11. Here the CDR3 reads CASSSAGGPAKHEQYF. In nucleotides, the CDR3 is TGTGCCAGCAGTTCAGCGGGGGGGCCGGCAAAACACGAGCAGTACTTC.

The gene calls are TRBV6-6 and TRBJ2-5, with D perhaps matching TRBD1 (5 bases). V lost 8 bases and J 3 bases, leaving 7 bases between the germline ends. Germline CDR1 reads MNHNY; CDR2 reads SVGAGI (reference sequence). The CDR3 runs to 11 residues. CDR3 amino acids: CASGQKETQYF. CDR3 bases: TGTGCCAGCGGACAAAAAGAGACCCAGTACTTC.

As concerns this clonotype: Possible read error: a much larger clone is one base away. The chain carries TRBV12-3 or TRBV12-4 and TRBJ1-2; no clear D gene. The CDR3 spans 14 residues. DNA of the CDR3: TGTGCCAGCAGTTTCGGAACCCGCGGATATGACTACACCTTC. It specifies CASSFGTRGYDYTF.

The chain employs TRBV6-6 and TRBJ2-7; TRBD2 matches at 8 bases. The germline V gene has CDR1 MNHNY and CDR2 SVGAGI (reference sequence). The CDR3 loop spans 15 amino acids. Trimming took 2 bases from V and 3 from J; bases not matched to a gene: 6. CDR3 DNA: TGTGCCAGCAGTTACCAACTAGCGGCTGGCTACGAGCAGTACGTC. This translates into CASSYQLAAGYEQYV.

The CDR3 bases are TGTGCCAGCAGCTTATCCGGTTCCTGCAATCAGCCCCAGCATTTT. Amino acid sequence: CASSLSGSCNQPQHF. V usage is TRBV7-2 and J usage is TRBJ1-5; D unclear. From germline, CDR1 is SGHTA and CDR2 FQGNSA. Deletions cut 2 bases from V and 2 bases from J, with 10 bases between. This CDR3 has 15 residues.

This clonotype was found a few times. This chain's CDR3 is CASGQVTYNEQFF. CDR3 sequence (DNA): TGCGCCAGCGGACAGGTGACCTACAATGAGCAGTTCTTC. The J gene is TRBJ2-1, the V gene TRBV4-1; 7 bases are a match to TRBD1. The CDR3 is 13 amino acids. The V segment lost 8 bases and the J segment 2 bases; nucleotides outside the gene matches: 3. From germline, CDR1 is MGHRA and CDR2 YSYEKL.

The V gene is TRBV27, the J gene TRBJ2-1; D ambiguous. This CDR3 is built from 13 residues. The germline V gene has CDR1 MNHEY and CDR2 SMNVEV (reference sequence). Trimming took off 0 bases at V and 8 bases at J, with 8 bases between the two ends. This CDR3 reads CASSLSESDEQFF. For the CDR3, the DNA is TGTGCCAGCAGTTTATCGGAGAGCGATGAGCAGTTCTTC.

This chain uses TRBV5-5 with TRBJ1-6; D is perhaps TRBD1 (6 bases). The CDR3 is made up of 14 amino acids. Per germline, CDR1 SGHKS and CDR2 YYEKEE (reference sequence). With 1 base removed from V and 7 bases from J, the gap between germline ends came to 9 bases. The CDR3 sequence is CASSLTGNNSPLHF. CDR3 DNA: TGTGCCAGCAGCTTGACAGGGAACAATTCACCCCTCCACTTT.

The CDR3 sequence: CASSVQQTGSTDTQYF. The DNA for the CDR3 is TGTGCCAGCAGCGTACAACAGACAGGAAGCACAGATACGCAGTATTTT. The rearrangement links TRBV9 to TRBJ2-3; D perhaps matches TRBD1 (6 bases). Per the germline V gene, CDR1 is SGDLS and CDR2 is YYNGEE. V shed 1 base and J shed 0 bases, with 12 bases lying between them. This CDR3 has 16 amino acids.

This chain connects TRBV5-6 to TRBJ1-2; unclear D gene. The CDR3 is made up of 15 amino acids. Germline-derived CDR1 and CDR2 are SGHDT and YYEEEE. Trimming took 4 bases from V and 3 from J, leaving 16 bases between them. The CDR3 is CASSPPGLRDYGYTF. The CDR3 nucleotides are TGTGCCAGCAGCCCCCCGGGTCTTCGGGACTATGGCTACACCTTC.

The rearrangement joins TRBV6-1 to TRBJ2-1; D call uncertain. This CDR3 is 11 amino acids long. CDR1 and CDR2 (germline): MNHNS, SASEGT. V dropped 2 bases and J dropped 8 bases, with 4 bases sitting between them. In DNA form, the CDR3 reads TGTGCCAGCAGTGAAATCGATGAGCAGTTCTTC. As protein: CASSEIDEQFF.

This clonotype has a handful of counts. The rearrangement links TRBV18 to TRBJ2-3; D unclear. V dropped 0 bases and J dropped 5 bases, with 18 bases sitting between them. CDR1 is KGHSH, CDR2 LQKENI, per germline. The CDR3 covers 17 residues. CDR3 in DNA: TGTGCCAGCTCACCACCGATATGGCAGATCCATGGAGATACGCAGTATTTT. Translation gives CASSPPIWQIHGDTQYF.

This clonotype showed up just a few times. This rearrangement joins TRBV7-9 to TRBJ1-1; a possible D gene is TRBD1 (6 bases). The CDR3 contains 11 residues. V was shortened by 1 base and J by 10 bases, with 7 bases between the two germline ends. Germline CDR1 is SEHNR and CDR2 is FQNEAQ (reference sequence). The CDR3 sequence: CASSLEGGAFF. The DNA of the CDR3 is TGTGCCAGCAGCTTAGAGGGGGGAGCTTTCTTT.

This clonotype was counted once. A much larger clone lies a single base off, so this may be a read error. The rearrangement joins TRBV7-8 to TRBJ2-2; D is unresolved. Germline CDR1 SGHVS, CDR2 FQNEAQ. The CDR3 spans 15 residues. Trimming stripped 5 bases from V and 0 bases from J, with 10 bases between. The CDR3 bases are TGTGCCAGCAGCGTTACAGTCACGAACACCGGGGAGCTGTTTTTT. Translation gives CASSVTVTNTGELFF.

The chain carries TRBV28 and TRBJ1-1, with TRBD1 identical over 8 bases. Germline CDR1 MDHEN, CDR2 SYDVKM. The CDR3 covers 16 residues. The trim removed 3 bases at V and 5 bases at J, leaving 11 bases unmatched. CDR3 sequence (DNA): TGTGCCAGCAGTTTCTCTCCAGGGGGCGGTCGGACTGAAGCTTTCTTT. Amino acids: CASSFSPGGGRTEAFF.

The rearrangement links TRBV3-1 to TRBJ2-1; the D is unclear. Germline CDR1 LGHDT, CDR2 YNNKEL (reference sequence). V was pared by 6 bases and J by 8 bases, with 17 bases between. The CDR3 is made up of 14 amino acids. CDR3 region: CASRNFGVADEQFF. The DNA for the CDR3 is TGTGCCAGCAGGAACTTTGGAGTTGCGGATGAGCAGTTCTTC.

V is TRBV20-1 and J is TRBJ2-3; 12 bases are a match to TRBD2. The CDR3 runs 11 residues. The V segment lost 5 bases and the J segment 14 bases; nucleotides outside the gene matches: 5. Per the germline V gene, CDR1 is DFQATT and CDR2 is SNEGSKA (reference sequence). In DNA form, the CDR3 reads TGCAGTGCTGCTAGCGGGGGGGCCGCGTATTTT. This sequence encodes CSAASGGAAYF.

The sample holds a few counts of this clonotype. The gene calls are TRBV4-1 and TRBJ2-2; D ambiguous. The CDR3 covers 14 residues. Per germline, CDR1 MGHRA and CDR2 YSYEKL. Trimming removed 5 bases at V and 3 bases at J, with 10 bases between. CDR3 loop: CASSDSGYTGELFF. The CDR3, as DNA: TGCGCCAGCAGCGATTCAGGATACACCGGGGAGCTGTTTTTT.

The chain recombines TRBV27 with TRBJ2-2; TRBD1 aligns across 7 bases. J lost 6 bases, V lost 4 bases, and 14 bases had no gene match. Germline CDR1 is MNHEY and CDR2 is SMNVEV (reference sequence). The CDR3 length is 17 residues. The CDR3 DNA sequence: TGTGCCAGCAGTTCCCTAAGGGCAGGGGGTCTCGCCGGGGAGCTGTTTTTT. Its protein is CASSSLRAGGLAGELFF.

This chain joins TRBV7-8 and TRBJ2-2, with D possibly matching TRBD2 (6 bases). Per the germline V gene, CDR1 is SGHVS and CDR2 is FQNEAQ. This CDR3 is built from 13 residues. Trimming removed 4 bases from V and 8 bases from J, with 11 bases in between. CDR3 residues: CASSSGSGGELFF. DNA of the CDR3: TGTGCCAGCAGCTCCGGGAGTGGGGGGGAGCTGTTTTTT. The complete variable domain, with remaining parts taken from reference TRBV7-8 and TRBJ2-2, reads GAGVSQSPRYKVAKRGQDVALRCDPISGHVSLFWYQQALGQGPEFLTYFQNEAQLDKSGLPSDRFFAERPEGSVSTLKIQRTQQEDSAVYLCASSSGSGGELFFGEGSRLTVL.

This clonotype was seen a few times. The rearrangement joins TRBV2 to TRBJ1-2; 8 bases fit TRBD1. The CDR3 is 17 amino acids. The V and J ends lost 7 bases and 8 bases, in that order; junction bases with no gene match: 21. CDR1 is SNHLY, CDR2 FYNNEI, per germline. CDR3 DNA: TGTGCCAGCAAGGAAACTCTCTCACAGGGGGACCGCCGGGGCTACACCTTC. It codes for CASKETLSQGDRRGYTF.

The chain combines TRBV5-4 with TRBJ2-3, with 11 nucleotides matching TRBD2. The CDR3 extends over 17 amino acids. The germline V gene has CDR1 SGHNT and CDR2 YYREEE (reference sequence). V shed 2 bases and J 5 bases; nucleotides not matched to a gene: 10. The CDR3 loop is CASSFSLAGGHGDTQYF. CDR3 nucleotides: TGTGCCAGCAGCTTCTCCCTAGCGGGGGGCCACGGAGATACGCAGTATTTT.

Comment on this clonotype: The CDR3 does not close with the conserved phenylalanine or tryptophan, likely indicating a read error. V and J are TRBV6-6 and TRBJ2-2, with D possibly matching TRBD1 (6 bases). The length of the CDR3 is 14 residues. V dropped 5 bases and J dropped 5 bases, with 12 bases sitting between them. Germline V lookup: CDR1 MNHNY, CDR2 SVGAGI (reference sequence). CDR3 in amino acids: CASSGAQGTGELFL. In DNA form, the CDR3 reads TGTGCCAGCAGTGGCGCTCAGGGGACCGGGGAGCTGTTTCTT.

In its sample, this clonotype was seen a few times. V is TRBV6-2 or TRBV6-3 and J is TRBJ1-5; 9 positions match TRBD1. Per germline, CDR1 MNHEY and CDR2 SVGEGT. Trimming at V came to 6 bases and at J to 3 bases, leaving 15 bases not matched to a gene. CDR3 length: 18 residues. CDR3 loop: CASSRDRALVGANQPQHF. CDR3 nucleotide sequence: TGTGCCAGCAGCCGGGACAGGGCTCTTGTTGGGGCCAATCAGCCCCAGCATTTT.

This chain connects TRBV12-3 or TRBV12-4 to TRBJ2-5, with 7 positions matching TRBD1. This CDR3 has 14 residues. J was trimmed by 2 bases and V by 3 bases; bases with no gene match: 3. Here the CDR3 reads CASSFGDRQETQYF. For the CDR3, the DNA is TGTGCCAGCAGTTTTGGGGACAGACAAGAGACCCAGTACTTC.